The 18 T cell receptor beta chains listed next were all sequenced from one sample in a study of CD8+CD57+ T cells in acquired aplastic anemia. Both TCR beta VDJ combination and CDR3 sequence profiling were carried out. Genomic DNA was the template for this profiling. From the reads, TCRdb called clonotypes with MiXCR, one entry per CDR3 protein. The table has about 200,000 distinct CDR3 sequences, around 50% seen once. Selection for sequencing was limited to patients who had shown CD8+CD57+ cell expansion by flow cytometry. The source material was sorted CD4+, CD8+, or CD8+CD57+ T cells (not recorded which) from PBMCs. All receptors derive from a human donor with aplastic anemia.

V usage is TRBV2 and J usage is TRBJ2-7; D gene unclear. This CDR3 spans 13 amino acids. V lost 6 bases, J lost 3 bases, and 12 bases lay in between. Germline loops: CDR1 SNHLY, CDR2 FYNNEI. CDR3 sequence (DNA): TGTGCCAGCAGGCATTGGATTCTCTACGAGCAGTACTTC. Translating it yields CASRHWILYEQYF.

The chain links TRBV5-1 to TRBJ1-1, with 7 bases matching TRBD1. The germline V gene encodes CDR1 SGHRS and CDR2 YFSETQ. This CDR3 has 12 residues. V shed 3 bases and J 6 bases; nucleotides not matched to a gene: 2. The CDR3: CASSYQGAEAFF. In DNA form, the CDR3 reads TGCGCCAGCAGCTACCAGGGGGCTGAAGCTTTCTTT.

This clonotype showed up just a few times. The chain employs TRBV14 and TRBJ2-1; 7 bases map to TRBD2. V trimming: 4 bases; J trimming: 9 bases; junction bases outside the gene matches: 12. The CDR3 totals 15 residues. The V gene's germline CDR1 is SGHDN and CDR2 FVKESK. CDR3 residues: CASSLYGSPGGEQFF. Here the CDR3 DNA reads TGTGCCAGCAGCCTATACGGGAGCCCGGGGGGTGAGCAGTTCTTC.

This chain joins TRBV2 and TRBJ2-6; 13 nucleotides align to TRBD2. Trimming cost V 9 bases and J 2 bases; bases outside gene matches: 7. In germline, CDR1 is SNHLY, CDR2 FYNNEI. CDR3 length: 17 amino acids. The CDR3 nucleotides are TGTGCCAGAGGTACTAGCGGGGGGGCCGCTGGGGCCAACGTCCTGACTTTC. Protein: CARGTSGGAAGANVLTF.

This clonotype was recorded many times. This chain uses TRBV10-3 with TRBJ2-1; 8 bases line up with TRBD2. The CDR3 totals 14 residues. CDR1 and CDR2 from the germline V gene are ENHRY and SYGVKD. Unmatched junction bases numbered 6, after V lost 2 bases and J lost 9 bases. The CDR3 reads CAISEPGGRSEQFF. CDR3 nucleotide sequence: TGTGCCATCAGTGAGCCGGGGGGGCGGAGTGAGCAGTTCTTC.

The J gene is TRBJ1-3, the V gene TRBV2; TRBD1 might be the D (6 bases). The CDR3 runs to 15 residues. CDR1 is SNHLY and CDR2 is FYNNEI in the germline V gene. V was pared by 6 bases and J by 5 bases, with 17 bases between. The CDR3 sequence is CASSQDGGSRNTIYF. The CDR3 DNA reads as TGTGCCAGCAGCCAAGACGGGGGCTCCAGAAACACCATATATTTT.

The CDR3 sequence: CASSPGQVSWSGYTF. The CDR3 DNA follows: TGTGCCAGCAGCCCTGGACAGGTGTCGTGGTCTGGCTACACCTTC. The chain couples TRBV7-9 to TRBJ1-2; TRBD1 agrees at 7 bases. This CDR3 has 15 residues. With 5 bases clipped from V and 7 bases from J, the junction kept 13 bases outside the gene matches. The germline V gene encodes CDR1 SEHNR and CDR2 FQNEAQ (reference sequence).

The V call is TRBV20-1, the J call TRBJ2-3; D ambiguous. V was pared by 0 bases and J by 3 bases, with 1 base between. CDR3 size: 11 residues. Per the germline V gene, CDR1 is DFQATT and CDR2 is SNEGSKA (reference sequence). CDR3 DNA sequence: TGCAGTGCTAGAGAGACAGATACGCAGTATTTT. Translating it yields CSARETDTQYF.

In the case of this clonotype: Sequence at one end of the junction differs from germline and may be a read error. The chain employs TRBV7-9 and TRBJ2-5; perhaps TRBD1 as D (6 bases). Germline values: CDR1 SEHNR, CDR2 FQNEAQ (reference sequence). The CDR3 is 14 residues long. The DNA for the CDR3 is TGCGCCAGCAGCTTGGGGGACAACCAAGAGACCCAGTACTTC. Its protein product is CASSLGDNQETQYF.

The CDR3 reads CASSVGLQGEGYTF. For the CDR3, the DNA is TGTGCCAGCAGCGTTGGTCTACAGGGGGAAGGCTACACCTTC. The gene calls are TRBV9 and TRBJ1-2, with 8 bases that match TRBD1. The CDR3 is 14 residues long. The trim removed 2 bases at V and 8 bases at J, leaving 8 bases unmatched. Germline V gene sequence: CDR1 SGDLS, CDR2 YYNGEE.

Comments on this clonotype: This may be a read error, as it is one base from a much larger clone. This chain uses TRBV5-1 with TRBJ2-2, with a tentative D call TRBD1 (6 bases). Germline CDR1 SGHRS, CDR2 YFSETQ. V lost 5 bases to trimming and J lost 6 bases, with 14 bases between them. This CDR3 has 14 residues. The CDR3 loop is CASRRGQYAGELFF. The DNA of the CDR3 is TGCGCCAGCAGGAGGGGACAATACGCCGGGGAGCTGTTTTTT.

In this sample, this clonotype turned up a few times. The chain combines TRBV27 with TRBJ1-1; D ambiguous. The V gene lost 6 bases and the J gene lost 11 bases, with 22 bases spanning the gap. The CDR3 has 14 residues. CDR1 is MNHEY and CDR2 is SMNVEV in the germline V gene (reference sequence). CDR3 nucleotides: TGTGCCAGCAGAAGAGGCAGCACCAATACGAAGGCTTTCTTT. Translating gives CASRRGSTNTKAFF.

This clonotype appeared a few times. The V call is TRBV5-6, the J call TRBJ2-7, with 13 positions matching TRBD2. V shed 4 bases, J shed 2 bases, and the junction held 3 bases outside the gene matches. The germline gives CDR1 SGHDT, CDR2 YYEEEE. The CDR3 consists of 15 residues. The chain's CDR3 is CASSILAGGPYEQYV. In DNA, the CDR3 is TGTGCCAGCAGCATACTAGCGGGGGGGCCCTACGAGCAGTACGTC.

This clonotype was seen once. The chain couples TRBV7-3 to TRBJ2-7, with 11 bases aligning to TRBD2. The junction had 5 bases not matched to a gene; V was cut back by 4 bases and J by 3 bases. The CDR3 loop spans 15 amino acids. Germline CDR1 reads SGHTA; CDR2 reads FQGTGA. The CDR3 sequence: CASSWTLAGDYEQYF. CDR3 coding DNA: TGTGCCAGCAGCTGGACACTAGCGGGAGACTACGAGCAGTACTTC.

This clonotype was recorded at least ten times. The chain links TRBV9 to TRBJ1-1; weak D call: TRBD1 (5 bases). V gave up 0 bases and J gave up 3 bases, with 12 bases separating them. The V gene's germline CDR1 is SGDLS and CDR2 YYNGEE. The CDR3 has 15 residues. The CDR3 region is CASSVGAGWDTEAFF. The CDR3 DNA reads TGTGCCAGCAGCGTAGGGGCAGGGTGGGACACTGAAGCTTTCTTT.

This clonotype has a count of ten or more. CDR3 amino acids: CASSIEARNYGYTF. CDR3 DNA: TGTGCCAGTAGTATAGAGGCAAGAAACTATGGCTACACCTTC. The J gene is TRBJ1-2, the V gene TRBV19, with D uncertain. Germline lookup yields CDR1 LNHDA and CDR2 SQIVND (reference sequence). This CDR3 is 14 amino acids long. V dropped 0 bases and J dropped 2 bases, with 7 bases sitting between them.

This clonotype was observed at least ten times. This chain uses TRBV11-2 with TRBJ2-2, with D perhaps being TRBD1 or TRBD2 (5 bases each). This CDR3 has 13 residues. The germline V gene encodes CDR1 SGHAT and CDR2 FQNNGV. The germline V and J ends were trimmed by 7 bases and 2 bases, with 8 bases remaining between them. In nucleotides, the CDR3 is TGTGCCAGCAAGGGACCAAACACCGGGGAGCTGTTTTTT. As protein: CASKGPNTGELFF.

This clonotype was picked up one time. Germline and junction disagree at one end, which may indicate a read error. V gene TRBV7-2 combines with J gene TRBJ1-3; no firm D call. This CDR3 contains 16 residues. CDR1 is SGHTA, CDR2 FQGNSA, per germline. CDR3 sequence (DNA): TGTGCCAGCAGCTTACGAATACATCCTCTTGGAGACACCATATATTTT. Protein: CASSLRIHPLGDTIYF.